Presented here are 9 T cell receptor beta chains from one specimen sequenced in a study of T cell responses to AZD1222 COVID-19 vaccine. Profiled with immunoSEQ multiplex PCR; TCRdb holds only in-frame clones, not every one. The data contain 130,000 or so clones, approximately 92% of them seen just once; the ten biggest clones take up about 1.9%. Sequenced here: peripheral blood, sampled 28 days after the second AZD1222 dose. The receptor source for this set is an adult who received the AZD1222 COVID-19 vaccine.

The CDR3 sequence: CASSSGQGQGYTF. CDR3 nucleotide sequence: TGTGCCAGCAGCTCAGGGCAAGGCCAGGGCTACACCTTC. The chain couples TRBV11-2 to TRBJ1-2; D perhaps matches TRBD1 (5 bases). V lost 4 bases, J lost 8 bases, and 14 bases lay in between. The V gene's germline CDR1 is SGHAT and CDR2 FQNNGV. This CDR3 has 13 residues.

The genes are TRBV5-6 and TRBJ1-2; no reliable D call. V dropped 0 bases and J dropped 14 bases, with 11 bases sitting between them. CDR1 and CDR2 (germline): SGHDT, YYEEEE. The CDR3 is 11 amino acids. This CDR3 reads CASSLEATVTF. The CDR3 DNA follows: TGTGCCAGCAGCTTGGAGGCCACTGTAACCTTC.

V and J are TRBV15 and TRBJ2-4; 16 positions match TRBD2. CDR3 length: 18 amino acids. The V gene's germline CDR1 is LNHNV and CDR2 YYDKDF (reference sequence). J gave up 1 base and V 7 bases, and 7 bases lay outside the gene matches. DNA for the CDR3: TGTGCCACCAAGGAAGGGACTAGCGGGAGGGTGGCCAAAAACATTCAGTACTTC. Translation gives CATKEGTSGRVAKNIQYF.

This sequence joins TRBV28 and TRBJ2-6; possibly TRBD1 or TRBD2 for D (6 bases each). Germline-derived CDR1 and CDR2 are MDHEN and SYDVKM. V lost 7 bases and J 2 bases, leaving 9 bases between the germline ends. The CDR3 loop spans 14 amino acids. DNA of the CDR3: TGTGCCAGCACGGAGGGGGCTGGGGCCAACGTCCTGACTTTC. This codes for CASTEGAGANVLTF.

This sequence joins TRBV6-4 and TRBJ1-5; D unresolved. This CDR3 is 15 amino acids long. V lost 5 bases to trimming and J lost 0 bases, with 11 bases between them. In germline, CDR1 is MRHNA, CDR2 SNTAGT. In DNA form, the CDR3 reads TGTGCCAGCAGTCCCGGAAGGCATAGCAATCAGCCCCAGCATTTT. Residues: CASSPGRHSNQPQHF.

This sequence joins TRBV19 and TRBJ1-2, with D tentatively TRBD1 (5 bases). The germline V gene has CDR1 LNHDA and CDR2 SQIVND (reference sequence). CDR3 size: 15 residues. V was pared by 5 bases and J by 5 bases, with 18 bases between. The CDR3 bases are TGTGCCAGTAGTCCTAGACAGCGTTGGCCTTATGGCTACACCTTC. It specifies CASSPRQRWPYGYTF.

The chain has TRBV6-6 and TRBJ2-1; D call uncertain. The CDR3 is 13 amino acids. The V end lost 6 bases, the J end lost 8 bases, and 14 bases lay between the germline ends. Germline V gene sequence: CDR1 MNHNY, CDR2 SVGAGI (reference sequence). CDR3 loop: CASSATAKDEQFF. The CDR3 DNA sequence: TGTGCCAGCAGCGCTACCGCAAAGGATGAGCAGTTCTTC.

The chain uses TRBV19 and TRBJ1-5; D is unresolved. The CDR3 loop spans 14 amino acids. The germline V gene encodes CDR1 LNHDA and CDR2 SQIVND (reference sequence). Trimming pared 6 bases from V and 7 bases from J, leaving 16 bases between. Written as DNA, the CDR3 is TGTGCCAGTAGCACCGGGAGCCCCGGGCAGCCCCAGCATTTT. Translation: CASSTGSPGQPQHF.

This sequence joins TRBV11-2 and TRBJ1-5; D is possibly TRBD1 (5 bases). Trimming cost V 1 base and J 6 bases, with 16 bases left between them. The CDR3 contains 16 residues. Germline CDR1 and CDR2: SGHAT and FQNNGV. DNA for the CDR3: TGTGCCAGCAGCTTAGGTGCAGGGAGTTTCGCTCAGCCCCAGCATTTT. It encodes CASSLGAGSFAQPQHF.